This entry lists 3 T cell receptor beta chains sequenced from one sample in a study of shared clonotypes between healthy human individuals. TCRdb keeps only in-frame clones here, not all; method: immunoSEQ multiplex PCR. The data show millions of clones, over 85% seen once. The sample was naive CD4+ T cells sorted from blood. The sample's subset: CD45RA+ positively selected. These receptor sequences come from a man aged 18 to 29 in good health.

This chain uses TRBV5-1 with TRBJ2-7; 10 bases map to TRBD1. Losses at the gene ends were 0 bases for V and 6 bases for J; bases not matched to a gene: 6. Looked up from germline, CDR1 is SGHRS and CDR2 is YFSETQ. The CDR3 has 15 amino acids. Here the CDR3 reads CASSLEGTGAFEQYF. For the CDR3, the DNA is TGCGCCAGCAGCTTGGAGGGGACAGGGGCGTTCGAGCAGTACTTC.

The V and J genes are TRBV10-3 and TRBJ2-7, with D perhaps matching TRBD2 (5 bases). The CDR3 totals 14 residues. Germline V gene data show CDR1 as ENHRY and CDR2 as SYGVKD. Trimming cost V 5 bases and J 0 bases, with 11 bases left between them. CDR3 loop: CAISTGSYSYEQYF. CDR3 nucleotide sequence: TGTGCCATCAGTACGGGGTCGTACTCCTACGAGCAGTACTTC.

CDR3 bases: TGTGCCAGCAGAAAAAATCAGCCCCAGCATTTT. It is translated as CASRKNQPQHF. V gene TRBV28 combines with J gene TRBJ1-5; D gene unclear. This CDR3 contains 11 residues. Germline CDR1 is MDHEN and CDR2 is SYDVKM. V was trimmed by 6 bases and J by 4 bases, leaving 4 bases between them.